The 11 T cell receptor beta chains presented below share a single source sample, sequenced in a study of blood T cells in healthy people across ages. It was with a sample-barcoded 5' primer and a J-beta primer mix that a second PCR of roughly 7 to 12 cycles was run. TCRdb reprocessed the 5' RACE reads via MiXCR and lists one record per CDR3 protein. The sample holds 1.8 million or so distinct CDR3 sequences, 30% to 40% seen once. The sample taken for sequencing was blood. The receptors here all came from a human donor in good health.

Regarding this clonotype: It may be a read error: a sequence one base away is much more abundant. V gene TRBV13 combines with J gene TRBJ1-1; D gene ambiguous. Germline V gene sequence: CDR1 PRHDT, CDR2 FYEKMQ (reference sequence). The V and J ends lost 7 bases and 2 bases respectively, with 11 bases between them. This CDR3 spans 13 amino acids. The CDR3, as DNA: TGTGCCAGCAAGGGAGTCGACAACACTGAAGCTTTCTTT. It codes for CASKGVDNTEAFF.

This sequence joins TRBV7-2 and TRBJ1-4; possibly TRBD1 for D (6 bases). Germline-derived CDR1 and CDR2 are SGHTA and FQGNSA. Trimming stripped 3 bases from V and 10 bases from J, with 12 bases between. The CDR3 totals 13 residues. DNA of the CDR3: TGTGCCAGCAGCTTCCGACAGGATGGAAAACTGTTTTTT. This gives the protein CASSFRQDGKLFF.

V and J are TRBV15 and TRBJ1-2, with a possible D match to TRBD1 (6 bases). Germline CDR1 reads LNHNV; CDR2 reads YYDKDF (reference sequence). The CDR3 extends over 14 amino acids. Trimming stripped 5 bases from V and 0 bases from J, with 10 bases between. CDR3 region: CATSGGTPNYGYTF. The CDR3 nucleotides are TGTGCCACCAGCGGCGGGACACCTAACTATGGCTACACCTTC.

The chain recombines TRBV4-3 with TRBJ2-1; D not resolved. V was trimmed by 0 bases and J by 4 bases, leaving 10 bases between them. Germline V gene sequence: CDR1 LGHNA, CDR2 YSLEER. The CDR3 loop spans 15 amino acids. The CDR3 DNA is TGCGCCAGCAGCCAAGATCTGGGGATGTACAATGAGCAGTTCTTC. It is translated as CASSQDLGMYNEQFF.

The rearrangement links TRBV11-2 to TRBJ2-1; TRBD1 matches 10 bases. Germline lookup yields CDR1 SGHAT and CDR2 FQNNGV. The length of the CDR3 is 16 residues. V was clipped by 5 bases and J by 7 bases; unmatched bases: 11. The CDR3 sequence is CASSGQRQGARNEQFF. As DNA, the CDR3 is TGTGCCAGCAGCGGCCAGCGACAGGGGGCCAGGAATGAGCAGTTCTTC.

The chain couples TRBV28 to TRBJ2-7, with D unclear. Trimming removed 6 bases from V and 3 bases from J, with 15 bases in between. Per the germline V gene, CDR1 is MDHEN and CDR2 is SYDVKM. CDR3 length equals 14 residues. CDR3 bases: TGTGCCAGCAGCCCCGTAGGTCTCCTCTACGAGCAGTACTTC. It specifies CASSPVGLLYEQYF.

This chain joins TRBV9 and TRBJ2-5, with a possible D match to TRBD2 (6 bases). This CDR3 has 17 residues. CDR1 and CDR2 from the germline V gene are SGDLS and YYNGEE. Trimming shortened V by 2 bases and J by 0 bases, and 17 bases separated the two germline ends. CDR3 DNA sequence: TGTGCCAGCAGCGTCCGGGGGTCAGACACCTACCAAGAGACCCAGTACTTC. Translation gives CASSVRGSDTYQETQYF.

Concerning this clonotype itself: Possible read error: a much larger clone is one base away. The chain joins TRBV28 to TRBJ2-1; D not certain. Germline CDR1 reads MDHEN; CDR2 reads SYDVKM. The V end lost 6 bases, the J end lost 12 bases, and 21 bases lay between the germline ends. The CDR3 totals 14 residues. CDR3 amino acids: CASSQHSDVDGQFF. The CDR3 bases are TGTGCCAGCAGCCAGCACTCTGATGTAGATGGGCAGTTCTTC.

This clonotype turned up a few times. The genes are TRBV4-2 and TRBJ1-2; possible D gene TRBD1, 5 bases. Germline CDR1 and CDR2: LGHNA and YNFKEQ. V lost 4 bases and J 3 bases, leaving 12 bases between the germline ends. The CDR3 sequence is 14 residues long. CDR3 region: CASSPGPGHYGYTF. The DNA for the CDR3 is TGTGCCAGCAGCCCAGGGCCAGGGCACTATGGCTACACCTTC.

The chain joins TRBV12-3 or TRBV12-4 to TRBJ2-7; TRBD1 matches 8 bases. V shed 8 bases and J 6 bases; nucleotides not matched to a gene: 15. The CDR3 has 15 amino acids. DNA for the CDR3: TGTGCCAGCTCTCAAATAGGCAGGGGGCTTAGCGAGCAGTACTTC. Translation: CASSQIGRGLSEQYF.

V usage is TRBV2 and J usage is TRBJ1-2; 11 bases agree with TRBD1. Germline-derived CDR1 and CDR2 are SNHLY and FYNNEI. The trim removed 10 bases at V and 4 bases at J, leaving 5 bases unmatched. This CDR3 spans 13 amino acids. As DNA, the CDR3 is TGTGCCACGGTCGGGACAGGGGGCTATGGCTACACCTTC. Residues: CATVGTGGYGYTF.